This is a list of T cell receptor beta chains from one sample in a study of blood T cells in healthy people across ages. TCRdb reprocessed the 5' RACE reads with MiXCR, giving one entry per CDR3 protein. This table has about a million distinct CDR3 sequences, roughly 50% appearing once. Sequencing was performed on blood. The receptor source for this set is an older woman in good health. CDR3s include the opening cysteine and the closing phenylalanine or tryptophan. A D gene is named only where the DNA matches it firmly. Only some rows state a clone size, as once, few, many or a class for expanded clones.

cdr3_length clone_size j_call d_call v_call cdr3_aa cdr3_nt
14 once TRBJ2-1 NA TRBV27 CASKQASLYNEQFF TGTGCCAGCAAGCAGGCTAGCCTATACAACGAGCAGTTCTTC
16 NA TRBJ1-4 NA TRBV4-1 CASSRDRDPTNEKLFF TGCGCCAGCAGCCGAGACCGGGACCCCACTAATGAAAAACTGTTTTTT
11 few TRBJ2-7 NA TRBV28 CASRAPDEQYF TGTGCCAGCAGAGCCCCAGACGAGCAGTACTTC
13 NA TRBJ2-7 TRBD2 TRBV30 CAWRTSGTYEQYF TGTGCCTGGAGGACTAGCGGAACCTACGAGCAGTACTTC
13 NA TRBJ2-5 NA TRBV10-3 CAIGVRPQETQYF TGTGCCATCGGGGTTCGCCCACAAGAGACCCAGTACTTC
15 few TRBJ2-6 NA TRBV5-1 CASETGPSGANVLTF TGCGCCAGCGAAACTGGGCCCTCTGGGGCCAACGTCCTGACTTTC
15 NA TRBJ2-7 NA TRBV29-1 CSVSFRTALGDEQYF TGCAGCGTTTCTTTTCGGACTGCGCTGGGGGACGAGCAGTACTTC
14 NA TRBJ1-1 NA TRBV29-1 CSGRDGGMNTEAFF TGCAGCGGACGGGACGGGGGGATGAACACTGAAGCTTTCTTT
15 NA TRBJ2-7 TRBD2 TRBV18 CASSPLAGGYNEQYF TGTGCCAGCTCACCCCTAGCGGGTGGGTACAATGAGCAGTACTTC
16 NA TRBJ2-2 NA TRBV28 CASSLFRANGPGELFF TGTGCCAGCAGCCTCTTCCGGGCCAATGGACCCGGGGAGCTGTTTTTT
14 once TRBJ2-1 NA TRBV20-1 CSAGGFRDGNEQFF TGCAGTGCTGGGGGTTTCCGGGACGGGAATGAGCAGTTCTTC
16 NA TRBJ1-6 NA TRBV6-6 CASSYLDSSYNSPLHF TGTGCCAGCAGTTACCTCGACTCCAGTTATAATTCACCCCTCCACTTT
14 NA TRBJ1-1 NA TRBV6-6 CASTRDRSNTEAFF TGTGCCAGCACCAGAGACAGATCCAACACTGAAGCTTTCTTT
14 NA TRBJ1-2 NA TRBV7-8 CASGDRRRNYGYTF TGTGCCAGCGGCGACAGGCGGAGGAACTATGGCTACACCTTC
13 few TRBJ2-2 TRBD1 TRBV7-9 CATGTGSTGELFF TGTGCCACCGGGACAGGCTCAACCGGGGAGCTGTTTTTT
15 NA TRBJ2-1 TRBD2 TRBV6-5 CASSSPGLAGAEQFF TGTGCCAGCAGTTCCCCGGGACTAGCGGGAGCTGAGCAGTTCTTC
13 NA TRBJ1-1 NA TRBV28 CASSRSMNTEAFF TGTGCCAGCAGTCGCAGCATGAACACTGAAGCTTTCTTT
17 few TRBJ2-7 TRBD2 TRBV4-2 CASSQGFSSGSSYEQYF TGTGCCAGCAGCCAAGGTTTTTCTAGCGGGAGTTCCTACGAGCAGTACTTC
14 NA TRBJ2-1 TRBD2 TRBV27 CASNTLSGTNEQFF TGTGCCAGCAACACACTTAGCGGGACTAATGAGCAGTTCTTC
15 NA TRBJ1-2 NA TRBV3-1 CASSIAKWPGDGYTF TGTGCCAGCAGCATTGCCAAGTGGCCAGGGGATGGCTACACCTTC
18 NA TRBJ2-1 TRBD2 TRBV3-1 CASSQRAVTSGPYNEQFF TGTGCCAGCAGCCAAAGAGCGGTTACTAGCGGCCCCTACAATGAGCAGTTCTTC
15 NA TRBJ2-6 NA TRBV2 CASRETGRGANVLTF TGTGCCAGCAGGGAGACGGGCCGGGGGGCCAACGTCCTGACTTTC